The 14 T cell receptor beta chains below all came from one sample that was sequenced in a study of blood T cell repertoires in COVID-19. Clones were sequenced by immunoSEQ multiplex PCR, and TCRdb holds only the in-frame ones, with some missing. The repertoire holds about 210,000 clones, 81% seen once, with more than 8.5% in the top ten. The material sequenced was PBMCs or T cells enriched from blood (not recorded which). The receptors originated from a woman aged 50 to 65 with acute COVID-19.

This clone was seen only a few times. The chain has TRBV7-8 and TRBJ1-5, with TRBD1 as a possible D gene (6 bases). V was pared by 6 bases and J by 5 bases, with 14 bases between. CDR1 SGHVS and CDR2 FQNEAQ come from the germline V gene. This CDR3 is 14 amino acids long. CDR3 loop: CASSGTEGDQPQHF. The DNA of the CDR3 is TGTGCCAGCAGTGGCACAGAGGGGGATCAGCCCCAGCATTTT.

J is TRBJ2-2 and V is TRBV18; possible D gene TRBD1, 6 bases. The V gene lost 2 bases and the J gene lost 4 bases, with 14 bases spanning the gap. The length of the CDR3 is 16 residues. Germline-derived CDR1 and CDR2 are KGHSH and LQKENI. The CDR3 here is CASSPLQGSGTGELFF. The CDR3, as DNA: TGTGCCAGCTCACCATTACAGGGTTCGGGCACCGGGGAGCTGTTTTTT.

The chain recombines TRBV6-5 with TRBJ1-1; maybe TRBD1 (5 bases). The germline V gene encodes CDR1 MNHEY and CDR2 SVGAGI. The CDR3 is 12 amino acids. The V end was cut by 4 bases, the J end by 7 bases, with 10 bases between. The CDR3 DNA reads TGTGCCAGCAGTTTATCAGGGAATGAAGCTTTCTTT. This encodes CASSLSGNEAFF.

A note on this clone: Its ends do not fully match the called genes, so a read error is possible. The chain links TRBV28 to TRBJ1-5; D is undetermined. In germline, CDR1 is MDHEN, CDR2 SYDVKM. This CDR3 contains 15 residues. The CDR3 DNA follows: TGTGCCAGCCGTTTAGACTCTAATAGCAATCAGCCCCAGCATTTT. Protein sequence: CASRLDSNSNQPQHF.

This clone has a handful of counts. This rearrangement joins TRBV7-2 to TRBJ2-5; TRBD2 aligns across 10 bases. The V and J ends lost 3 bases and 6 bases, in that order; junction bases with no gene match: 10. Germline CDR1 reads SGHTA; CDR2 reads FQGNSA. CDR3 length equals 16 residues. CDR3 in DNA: TGTGCCAGCAGCTTGGCTAGCGGGAGTCCCCCAAAGACCCAGTACTTC. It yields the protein CASSLASGSPPKTQYF.

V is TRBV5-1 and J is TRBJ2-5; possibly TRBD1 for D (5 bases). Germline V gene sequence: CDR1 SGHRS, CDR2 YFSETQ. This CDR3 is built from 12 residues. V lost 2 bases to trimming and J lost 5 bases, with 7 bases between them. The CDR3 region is CASSFDSETQYF. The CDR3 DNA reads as TGCGCCAGCAGCTTTGACAGCGAGACCCAGTACTTC.

The CDR3 loop is CASSTDRNIQSEQYF. The CDR3 bases are TGTGCCAGCAGTACGGACAGAAATATCCAGAGTGAGCAGTACTTC. The chain carries TRBV6-2 or TRBV6-3 and TRBJ2-7, with a weak D call TRBD1 (6 bases). CDR1 and CDR2 (germline): MNHEY, SVGEGT. V was shortened by 5 bases and J by 7 bases, with 21 bases between the two germline ends. There are 15 residues in the CDR3.

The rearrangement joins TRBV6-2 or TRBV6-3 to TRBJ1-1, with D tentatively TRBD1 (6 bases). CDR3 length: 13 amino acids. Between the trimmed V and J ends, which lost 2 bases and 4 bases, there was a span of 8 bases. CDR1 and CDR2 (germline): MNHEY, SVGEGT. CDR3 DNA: TGTGCCAGCAGTTACAGGGGGAGCACTGAAGCTTTCTTT. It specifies CASSYRGSTEAFF.

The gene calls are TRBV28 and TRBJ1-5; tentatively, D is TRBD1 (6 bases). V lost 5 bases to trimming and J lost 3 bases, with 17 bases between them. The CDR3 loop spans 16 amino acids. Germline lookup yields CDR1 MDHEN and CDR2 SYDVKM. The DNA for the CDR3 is TGTGCCAGCAGTCCGACAGGTTTCGTTTCCAATCAGCCCCAGCATTTT. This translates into CASSPTGFVSNQPQHF.

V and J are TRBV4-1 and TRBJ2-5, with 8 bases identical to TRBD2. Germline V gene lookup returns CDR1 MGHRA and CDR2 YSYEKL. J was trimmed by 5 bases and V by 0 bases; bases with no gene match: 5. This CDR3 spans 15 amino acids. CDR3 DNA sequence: TGCGCCAGCAGCCAAGATGGTAGCGGGATGGAGACCCAGTACTTC. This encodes CASSQDGSGMETQYF.

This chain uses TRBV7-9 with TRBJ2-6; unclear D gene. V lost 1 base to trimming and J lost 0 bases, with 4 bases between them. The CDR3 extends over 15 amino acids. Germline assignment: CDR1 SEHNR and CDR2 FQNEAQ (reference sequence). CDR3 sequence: CASSLVISGANVLTF. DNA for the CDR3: TGTGCCAGCAGCTTAGTTATCTCTGGGGCCAACGTCCTGACTTTC.

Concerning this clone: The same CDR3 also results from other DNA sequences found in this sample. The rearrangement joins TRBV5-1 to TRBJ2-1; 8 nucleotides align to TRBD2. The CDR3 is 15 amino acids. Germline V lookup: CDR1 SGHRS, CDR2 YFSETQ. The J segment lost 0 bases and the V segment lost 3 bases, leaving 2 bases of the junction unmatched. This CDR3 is CASSSSGSSYNEQFF. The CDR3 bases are TGCGCCAGCAGCTCCAGCGGGAGCTCCTACAATGAGCAGTTCTTC.

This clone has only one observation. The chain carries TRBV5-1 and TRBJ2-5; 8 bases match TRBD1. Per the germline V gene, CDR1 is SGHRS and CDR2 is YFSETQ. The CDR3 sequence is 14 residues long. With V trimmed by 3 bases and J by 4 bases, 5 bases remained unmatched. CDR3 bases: TGCGCCAGCAGCTCAGGAGGGACAGGAGAGACCCAGTACTTC. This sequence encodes CASSSGGTGETQYF.

The CDR3 loop reads CASETARGTEAFF. The CDR3 DNA reads TGTGCCAGCGAAACCGCACGGGGCACTGAAGCTTTCTTT. The chain has TRBV21-1 and TRBJ1-1. TRBV21-1 is recorded as a pseudogene. The CDR3 spans 13 residues.